This is a list of T cell receptor beta chains from one sample in a study of Graves' ophthalmopathy and Graves' hyperthyroidism. TCRdb used MiXCR to reprocess the multiplex PCR reads, holding one entry per CDR3 protein. The sample contains about 380,000 distinct CDR3 sequences, approximately 15% of which appear only once. The sequenced sample consisted of peripheral blood. The receptor set was obtained from a young woman with stable Graves' hyperthyroidism. Each CDR3 is given with its conserved first and last residue. D genes are given only for firm matches. The size field is filled for only some rows; it gives once, few, many or a size class.

V: TRBV5-1; length: 14; D: TRBD1; J: TRBJ1-2; size: .; CDR3: CACSFRDREYGYTF; DNA: TGCGCCTGCAGCTTTCGGGACAGGGAGTATGGCTACACCTTC
V: TRBV18; length: 13; D: .; J: TRBJ1-1; size: many; CDR3: CASSPLEGTEAFF; DNA: TGTGCCAGCTCACCACTGGAGGGAACTGAAGCTTTCTTT
V: TRBV7-2; length: 15; D: .; J: TRBJ1-3; size: .; CDR3: CASSLMQGAGNTIYF; DNA: TGTGCCAGCAGCTTAATGCAGGGAGCTGGAAACACCATATATTTT
V: TRBV27; length: 14; D: .; J: TRBJ2-7; size: many; CDR3: CASSPMDSSYEQYF; DNA: TGTGCCAGCAGTCCGATGGACAGCTCCTACGAGCAGTACTTC
V: TRBV11-2; length: 13; D: .; J: TRBJ1-1; size: many; CDR3: CASSRMGSSEAFF; DNA: TGTGCCAGCAGCAGAATGGGTTCTTCTGAAGCTTTCTTT
V: TRBV5-1; length: 16; D: TRBD1; J: TRBJ2-2; size: few; CDR3: CASSSIGGWNTGELFF; DNA: TGCGCCAGCAGCTCAATAGGGGGCTGGAACACCGGGGAGCTGTTTTTT
V: TRBV20-1; length: 16; D: .; J: TRBJ2-3; size: .; CDR3: CSARHLRGESTDTQYF; DNA: TGCAGTGCCAGACATCTCCGGGGTGAAAGCACAGATACGCAGTATTTT
V: TRBV6-2/TRBV6-3; length: 13; D: .; J: TRBJ2-3; size: many; CDR3: CASSWLWRDTQYF; DNA: TGTGCCAGCAGTTGGTTATGGAGGGATACGCAGTATTTT
V: TRBV12-3/TRBV12-4; length: 15; D: .; J: TRBJ2-2; size: .; CDR3: CASRKRTDLTGELFF; DNA: TGTGCCAGCAGGAAGAGGACGGACCTCACCGGGGAGCTGTTTTTT
V: TRBV2; length: 16; D: TRBD2; J: TRBJ2-2; size: many; CDR3: CAIGGGGGTNTGELFF; DNA: TGTGCCATCGGGGGAGGCGGGGGTACGAACACCGGGGAGCTGTTTTTT
V: TRBV20-1; length: 13; D: .; J: TRBJ2-7; size: many; CDR3: CSATGADAYEQYF; DNA: TGCAGTGCAACCGGGGCCGACGCCTACGAGCAGTACTTC
V: TRBV15; length: 17; D: .; J: TRBJ1-1; size: many; CDR3: CATSRGRLPGVNTEAFF; DNA: TGTGCCACCAGCAGAGGTCGCCTACCGGGGGTGAACACTGAAGCTTTCTTT
V: TRBV20-1; length: 17; D: TRBD2; J: TRBJ2-7; size: many; CDR3: CSARPPLTSGGGGEQYF; DNA: TGCAGTGCTAGACCCCCCTTGACTAGCGGGGGGGGGGGAGAGCAGTACTTC
V: TRBV20-1; length: 12; D: .; J: TRBJ1-2; size: many; CDR3: CSAISPNYGYTF; DNA: TGCAGTGCTATTAGTCCTAACTATGGCTACACCTTC
V: TRBV12-5; length: 12; D: .; J: TRBJ1-1; size: .; CDR3: CASGLEQGGTFF; DNA: TGTGCTAGTGGTTTGGAGCAGGGAGGAACTTTCTTT
V: TRBV10-3; length: 13; D: .; J: TRBJ2-7; size: many; CDR3: CAISDTTSYEQYF; DNA: TGTGCCATCAGCGACACTACCTCCTACGAGCAGTACTTC
V: TRBV10-3; length: 15; D: TRBD1; J: TRBJ2-7; size: many; CDR3: CAISEGRDRNYEQYF; DNA: TGTGCCATCAGTGAGGGTCGGGACAGGAATTACGAGCAGTACTTC
V: TRBV5-6; length: 14; D: TRBD1; J: TRBJ1-2; size: many; CDR3: CASSNEQGAYGYTF; DNA: TGTGCCAGCAGCAACGAGCAGGGGGCTTACGGCTACACCTTC
V: TRBV20-1; length: 14; D: TRBD1; J: TRBJ2-7; size: .; CDR3: CSARAGQSPYEQYF; DNA: TGCAGTGCTAGAGCGGGACAGAGCCCCTACGAGCAGTACTTC
V: TRBV9; length: 13; D: .; J: TRBJ1-1; size: many; CDR3: CASSVEVNTEAFF; DNA: TGTGCCAGCAGCGTAGAAGTGAACACTGAAGCTTTCTTT
V: TRBV11-3; length: 15; D: TRBD1; J: TRBJ1-1; size: many; CDR3: CASSLVGTGTTEAFF; DNA: TGTGCCAGCAGCTTAGTAGGGACAGGGACCACTGAAGCTTTCTTT
V: TRBV7-8; length: 15; D: .; J: TRBJ1-2; size: many; CDR3: CASSLKFGPGYGYTF; DNA: TGTGCCAGCAGCTTAAAATTCGGGCCGGGATACGGCTACACCTTC
V: TRBV5-1; length: 15; D: TRBD1; J: TRBJ1-1; size: few; CDR3: CASSFRPGGNTEAFF; DNA: TGCGCCAGCAGCTTCCGGCCAGGGGGGAACACTGAAGCTTTCTTT
V: TRBV29-1; length: 12; D: .; J: TRBJ1-5; size: few; CDR3: CSVEVGGQPQHF; DNA: TGCAGCGTTGAAGTTGGCGGGCAGCCCCAGCATTTT
V: TRBV7-9; length: 12; D: .; J: TRBJ2-7; size: few; CDR3: CASSSFGYEQYF; DNA: TGTGCCAGCAGCTCGTTCGGGTACGAGCAGTACTTC
V: TRBV24-1; length: 15; D: TRBD1; J: TRBJ1-5; size: few; CDR3: CATSLGQAYNQPQHF; DNA: TGTGCCACCAGTCTTGGACAGGCGTACAATCAGCCCCAGCATTTT
V: TRBV25-1; length: 17; D: .; J: TRBJ1-1; size: .; CDR3: CASSGSAGRRVNTEAFF; DNA: TGTGCCAGCAGTGGGAGCGCCGGAAGAAGGGTGAACACTGAAGCTTTCTTT
V: TRBV12-5; length: 15; D: .; J: TRBJ1-6; size: many; CDR3: CASGLVGLGNSPLHF; DNA: TGTGCTAGTGGTTTGGTGGGCTTAGGAAATTCACCCCTCCACTTT
V: TRBV6-2/TRBV6-3; length: 14; D: TRBD1; J: TRBJ1-5; size: many; CDR3: CASSRQGGNQPQHF; DNA: TGTGCCAGCAGCCGACAGGGTGGCAATCAGCCCCAGCATTTT
V: TRBV4-1; length: 17; D: TRBD1; J: TRBJ1-1; size: many; CDR3: CASSRLPGTEKNTEAFF; DNA: TGCGCCAGCAGCCGACTTCCCGGGACAGAGAAGAACACTGAAGCTTTCTTT
V: TRBV19; length: 15; D: TRBD2; J: TRBJ2-7; size: .; CDR3: CASSTGGGTSYEQYF; DNA: TGTGCCAGTAGTACGGGCGGGGGAACCTCCTACGAGCAGTACTTC
V: TRBV29-1; length: 13; D: TRBD2; J: TRBJ2-5; size: many; CDR3: CSVGGGLQETQYF; DNA: TGCAGCGTTGGGGGGGGACTTCAAGAGACCCAGTACTTC
V: TRBV6-2/TRBV6-3; length: 13; D: .; J: TRBJ1-1; size: .; CDR3: CASSNPRGTEAFF; DNA: TGTGCCAGCAGTAATCCCAGGGGAACTGAAGCTTTCTTT
V: TRBV20-1; length: 13; D: .; J: TRBJ1-2; size: many; CDR3: CSASTGTAYGYTF; DNA: TGCAGTGCTAGCACCGGGACCGCATATGGCTACACCTTC
V: TRBV12-3/TRBV12-4; length: 14; D: TRBD1; J: TRBJ1-2; size: many; CDR3: CASSGQGGYYGYTF; DNA: TGTGCCAGCAGTGGACAGGGGGGCTACTATGGCTACACCTTC
V: TRBV28; length: 17; D: TRBD2; J: TRBJ2-5; size: many; CDR3: CASSMTSGGAYQETQYF; DNA: TGTGCCAGCAGTATGACTAGCGGGGGGGCGTACCAAGAGACCCAGTACTTC
V: TRBV7-6; length: 16; D: TRBD2; J: TRBJ2-7; size: few; CDR3: CASSLGTSGGAYEQYF; DNA: TGTGCCAGCAGCTTAGGGACTAGCGGGGGGGCCTACGAGCAGTACTTC
V: TRBV18; length: 13; D: .; J: TRBJ1-1; size: .; CDR3: CASSDLLNTEAFF; DNA: TGTGCCAGCTCGGACTTGTTGAACACTGAAGCTTTCTTT
V: TRBV28; length: 15; D: TRBD2; J: TRBJ2-5; size: many; CDR3: CASSLGTSVGETQYF; DNA: TGTGCCAGCAGCCTCGGGACTAGCGTCGGAGAGACCCAGTACTTC
V: TRBV27; length: 14; D: .; J: TRBJ2-7; size: many; CDR3: CASSLKGYPYEQYF; DNA: TGTGCCAGCAGTTTAAAGGGATACCCCTACGAGCAGTACTTC
V: TRBV19; length: 15; D: TRBD1; J: TRBJ1-3; size: many; CDR3: CASSMGQLSGNTIYF; DNA: TGTGCCAGTAGTATGGGACAGCTCTCTGGAAACACCATATATTTT
V: TRBV6-1; length: 14; D: .; J: TRBJ1-5; size: few; CDR3: CASSRNRQNQPQHF; DNA: TGTGCCAGCAGTCGGAACCGACAGAATCAGCCCCAGCATTTT
V: TRBV5-1; length: 14; D: .; J: TRBJ2-5; size: few; CDR3: CASSLIMAQETQYF; DNA: TGCGCCAGCAGCTTGATTATGGCCCAAGAGACCCAGTACTTC
V: TRBV12-3/TRBV12-4; length: 16; D: TRBD1; J: TRBJ2-7; size: many; CDR3: CASSPGTGAGIWEQYF; DNA: TGTGCCAGCAGCCCGGGGACAGGAGCAGGTATATGGGAGCAGTACTTC
V: TRBV6-1; length: 16; D: .; J: TRBJ1-5; size: many; CDR3: CASSEVPVRSNQPQHF; DNA: TGTGCCAGCAGTGAAGTGCCGGTAAGAAGCAATCAGCCCCAGCATTTT
V: TRBV5-1; length: 14; D: .; J: TRBJ2-5; size: many; CDR3: CASSLVGGQETQYF; DNA: TGTGCCAGCAGTCTAGTCGGGGGCCAAGAGACCCAGTACTTC
V: TRBV2; length: 12; D: TRBD1; J: TRBJ1-1; size: many; CDR3: CARGHRGGEAFF; DNA: TGTGCCAGGGGGCACAGGGGCGGTGAAGCTTTCTTT
V: TRBV6-1; length: 16; D: .; J: TRBJ1-5; size: many; CDR3: CASSLLDEPSNQPQHF; DNA: TGTGCCAGCAGTCTCCTAGACGAGCCTAGCAATCAGCCCCAGCATTTT
V: TRBV10-2; length: 17; D: .; J: TRBJ1-1; size: .; CDR3: CASSEPAGSLPNTEAFF; DNA: TGCGCCAGCAGTGAGCCCGCGGGCAGCCTACCGAACACTGAAGCTTTCTTT